The sequence of this T cell receptor beta chain was determined in a study of blood T cell repertoires in COVID-19. Study at large: T cells, B-cell-depleted T cells, or PBMCs provided the cDNA or gDNA that served as material.

The CDR3 runs to 15 residues. Trimming took 5 bases from V and 2 from J; bases not matched to a gene: 6. In germline, CDR1 is SGHVS, CDR2 FNYEAQ. The assay was immunoSEQ multiplex PCR, and TCRdb's table has in-frame clones only and misses some. The table records about 300,000 clones, about 87% of them present only once. This clonotype was obtained from a woman aged 30 to 39 who had recovered from COVID-19. Source material: peripheral blood. The J gene is TRBJ2-3, the V gene TRBV7-6; 8 bases match TRBD2. CDR3 sequence (DNA): TGTGCCAGCAGCACACGGGGGGGAAACACAGATACGCAGTATTTT. Amino acids: CASSTRGGNTDTQYF.